Below, one TCR beta chain is given with its context. This entry comes from a study of CD8+CD57+ T cells in acquired aplastic anemia. TCR beta VDJ combinations and CDR3 sequences were profiled from genomic DNA. TCRdb re-analysed the reads in MiXCR, keeping a single row per CDR3 protein. The sample contains roughly 220,000 distinct CDR3 sequences, over 55% of which appear only once. Individuals selected for sequencing had exhibited CD8+CD57+ cell expansion on flow cytometry. There was no therapy given to any patient before the blood sampling took place. CDR3 length equals 15 residues. Germline-derived CDR1 and CDR2 are LNHNV and YYDKDF (reference sequence). J was trimmed by 9 bases and V by 2 bases; bases with no gene match: 5.

The clonotype originates from a human donor with aplastic anemia. Material: sorted CD4+, CD8+, or CD8+CD57+ T cells (not recorded which) from PBMCs. V is TRBV15 and J is TRBJ1-6, with TRBD1 matching 9 bases. This CDR3 reads CATSRYVGQGSPLHF. The CDR3, as DNA: TGTGCCACCAGCAGATACGTGGGACAGGGTTCACCCCTCCACTTT.